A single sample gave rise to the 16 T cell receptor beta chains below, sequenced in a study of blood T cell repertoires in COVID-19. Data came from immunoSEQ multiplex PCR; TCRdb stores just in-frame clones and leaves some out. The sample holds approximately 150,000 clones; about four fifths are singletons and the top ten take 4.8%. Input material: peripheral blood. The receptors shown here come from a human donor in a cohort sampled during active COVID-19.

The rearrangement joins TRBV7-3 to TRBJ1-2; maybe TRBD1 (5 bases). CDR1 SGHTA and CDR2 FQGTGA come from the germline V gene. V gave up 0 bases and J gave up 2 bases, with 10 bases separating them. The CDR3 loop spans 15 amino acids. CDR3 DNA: TGTGCCAGCAGCTTAACAGGGGATGGCAACTATGGCTACACCTTC. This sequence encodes CASSLTGDGNYGYTF.

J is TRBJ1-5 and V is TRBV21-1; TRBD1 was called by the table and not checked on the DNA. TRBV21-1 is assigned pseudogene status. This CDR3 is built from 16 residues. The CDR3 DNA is TGTGCCAGCAGCTACGGAAACAGGGACAGAAATCAGCCCCAGCATTTT. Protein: CASSYGNRDRNQPQHF.

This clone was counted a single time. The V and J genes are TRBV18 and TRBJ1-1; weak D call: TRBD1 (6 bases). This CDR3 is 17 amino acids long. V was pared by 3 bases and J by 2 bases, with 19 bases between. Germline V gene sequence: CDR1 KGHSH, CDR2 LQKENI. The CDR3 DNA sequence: TGTGCCAGCTCACCGCTCAACAGGGTCGATCGCAACACTGAAGCTTTCTTT. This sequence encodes CASSPLNRVDRNTEAFF.

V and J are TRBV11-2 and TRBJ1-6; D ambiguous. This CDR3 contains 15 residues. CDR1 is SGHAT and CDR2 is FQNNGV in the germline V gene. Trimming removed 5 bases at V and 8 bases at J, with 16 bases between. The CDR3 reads CASSLRTHGDSPLHF. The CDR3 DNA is TGTGCCAGCAGCCTACGGACTCACGGGGATTCACCCCTCCACTTT.

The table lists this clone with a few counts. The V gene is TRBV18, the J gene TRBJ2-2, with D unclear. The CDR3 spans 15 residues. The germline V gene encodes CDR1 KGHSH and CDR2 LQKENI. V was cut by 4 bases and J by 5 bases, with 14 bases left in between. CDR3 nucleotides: TGTGCCAGCTCACGAGACACGGTTGATACCGGGGAGCTGTTTTTT. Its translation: CASSRDTVDTGELFF.

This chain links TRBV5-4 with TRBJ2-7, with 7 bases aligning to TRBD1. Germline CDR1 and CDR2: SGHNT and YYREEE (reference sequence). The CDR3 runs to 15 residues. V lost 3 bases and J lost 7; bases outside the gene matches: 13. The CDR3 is CASSSHGGQSGEQYV. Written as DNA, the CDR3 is TGTGCCAGCAGCTCACATGGGGGACAGAGTGGGGAGCAGTACGTC.

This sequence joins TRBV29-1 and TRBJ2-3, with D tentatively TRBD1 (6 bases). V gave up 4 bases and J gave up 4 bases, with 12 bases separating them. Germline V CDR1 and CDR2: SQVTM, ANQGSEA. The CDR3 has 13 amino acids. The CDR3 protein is CSVAGPGADTQYF. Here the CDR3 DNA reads TGCAGCGTTGCAGGACCAGGGGCAGATACGCAGTATTTT.

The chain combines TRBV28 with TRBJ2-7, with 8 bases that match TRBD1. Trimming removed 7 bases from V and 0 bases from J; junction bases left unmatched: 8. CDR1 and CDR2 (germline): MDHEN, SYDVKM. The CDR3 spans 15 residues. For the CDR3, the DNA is TGTGCCAGCAAACTGGACAGGGCAAGCTCCTACGAGCAGTACTTC. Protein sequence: CASKLDRASSYEQYF.

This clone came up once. The CDR3 DNA reads TGTGCCAGCAGCGGTAGCGGGAACCACAATGAGCAGTTCTTC. It yields the protein CASSGSGNHNEQFF. V and J are TRBV11-2 and TRBJ2-1, with 8 bases lining up with TRBD2. The junction had 5 bases not matched to a gene; V was cut back by 5 bases and J by 5 bases. Germline V gene sequence: CDR1 SGHAT, CDR2 FQNNGV. The CDR3 is 14 residues long.

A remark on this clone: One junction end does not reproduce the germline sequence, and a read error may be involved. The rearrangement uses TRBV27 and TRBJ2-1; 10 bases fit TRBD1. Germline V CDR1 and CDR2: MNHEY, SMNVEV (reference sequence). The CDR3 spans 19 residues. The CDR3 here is CASSLRAPRVTGGYDEQFF. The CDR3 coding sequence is TGTGCCAGCAGTTTAAGGGCCCCAAGGGTGACAGGGGGCTACGATGAGCAGTTCTTC.

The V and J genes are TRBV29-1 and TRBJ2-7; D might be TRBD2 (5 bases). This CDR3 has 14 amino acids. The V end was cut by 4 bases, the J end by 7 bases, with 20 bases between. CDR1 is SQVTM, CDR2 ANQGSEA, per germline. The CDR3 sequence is CSVAGEKGRREQYF. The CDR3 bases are TGCAGCGTTGCCGGGGAAAAGGGTCGTCGGGAGCAGTACTTC.

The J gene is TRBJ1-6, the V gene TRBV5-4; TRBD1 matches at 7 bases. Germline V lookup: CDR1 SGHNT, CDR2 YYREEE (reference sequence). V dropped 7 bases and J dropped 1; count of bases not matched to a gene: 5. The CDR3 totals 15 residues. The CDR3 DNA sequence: TGTGCCAGCGAAGACAGGGAGTCCTATAATTCACCCCTCCACTTT. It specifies CASEDRESYNSPLHF.

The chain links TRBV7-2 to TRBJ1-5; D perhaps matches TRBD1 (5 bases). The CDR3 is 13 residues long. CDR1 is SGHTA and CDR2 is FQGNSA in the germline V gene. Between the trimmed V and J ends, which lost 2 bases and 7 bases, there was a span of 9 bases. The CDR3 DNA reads TGTGCCAGCAGCTTATCTGACAGACAGCCCCAGCATTTT. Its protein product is CASSLSDRQPQHF.

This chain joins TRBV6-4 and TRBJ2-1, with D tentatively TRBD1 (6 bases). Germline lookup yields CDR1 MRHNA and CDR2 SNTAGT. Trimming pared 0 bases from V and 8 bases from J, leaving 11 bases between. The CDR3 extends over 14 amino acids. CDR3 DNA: TGTGCCAGCAGTGACTCAGTTAAGGGGGATGAGCAGTTCTTC. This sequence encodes CASSDSVKGDEQFF.

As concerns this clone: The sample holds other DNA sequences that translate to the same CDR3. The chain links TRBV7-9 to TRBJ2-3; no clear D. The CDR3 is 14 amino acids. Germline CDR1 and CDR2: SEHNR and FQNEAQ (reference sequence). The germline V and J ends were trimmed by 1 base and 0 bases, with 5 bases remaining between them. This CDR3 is CASSLGQSTDTQYF. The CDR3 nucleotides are TGTGCCAGCAGCTTAGGTCAAAGCACAGATACGCAGTATTTT.

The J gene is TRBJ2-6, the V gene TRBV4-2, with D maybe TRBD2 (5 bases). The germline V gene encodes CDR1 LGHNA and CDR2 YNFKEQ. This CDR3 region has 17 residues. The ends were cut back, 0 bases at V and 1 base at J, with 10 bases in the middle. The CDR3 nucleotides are TGTGCCAGCAGCCAAGATCCGCGGGCTTCTGGGGCCAACGTCCTGACTTTC. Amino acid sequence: CASSQDPRASGANVLTF.